Presented here are 25 T cell receptor beta chains from one specimen sequenced in a study of human T cells and chemical hapten exposure. Time point denoted: patch test 2, 6 weeks after DPC sensitization. The treatment denotes: therapeutic diphenylcyclopropenone sensitization with weekly scalp DPC. TCRdb itself ran the RACE reads through MiXCR, one entry per CDR3 protein. In the table there are more than 70,000 distinct CDR3 sequences, approximately 10% of which are singletons. The source was whole blood, collected in connection with sensitization to the hapten diphenylcyclopropenone (DPC). The receptors were sampled from a man aged 18 to 30 with alopecia areata. Some clones in this sample may be carry-over from other donors' samples.

To note about this clonotype: A read error may be the cause here, since a much bigger clone is one base away. The chain has TRBV7-8 and TRBJ2-1; a possible D gene is TRBD2 (6 bases). This CDR3 has 16 amino acids. V was trimmed by 4 bases and J by 4 bases, leaving 17 bases between them. Looked up from germline, CDR1 is SGHVS and CDR2 is FQNEAQ. The CDR3 region has the DNA TGTGCCAGCAGCTCCTGGGGTGGACGGGGGTACAATGAGCAGTTCTTC. Translation gives CASSSWGGRGYNEQFF.

The V and J genes are TRBV28 and TRBJ1-2, with D hard to call. The CDR3 sequence is 10 residues long. The germline CDR1 and CDR2 sequences are MDHEN and SYDVKM. With 6 bases removed from V and 4 bases from J, the gap between germline ends came to 3 bases. This CDR3 is CASRGYGYTF. The CDR3 nucleotides are TGTGCCAGCAGGGGCTATGGCTACACCTTC.

This clonotype was recorded at least ten times. The J gene is TRBJ2-1, the V gene TRBV4-3, with 9 bases fitting TRBD2. In germline, CDR1 is LGHNA, CDR2 YSLEER. V lost 5 bases and J lost 3; bases outside the gene matches: 5. The CDR3 is 15 residues long. The CDR3 sequence is CASSLYSGGYNEQFF. The CDR3 DNA reads as TGCGCCAGCAGCTTATATAGCGGGGGCTACAATGAGCAGTTCTTC.

The table lists this clonotype with a few counts. CDR3 sequence: CASSLPGGEETDTQYF. The CDR3 DNA follows: TGTGCCAGCAGTTTACCAGGGGGGGAGGAGACAGATACGCAGTATTTT. The chain combines TRBV28 with TRBJ2-3; D possibly matches TRBD1 or TRBD2 (7 bases each). Trimming shortened V by 2 bases and J by 3 bases, and 15 bases separated the two germline ends. CDR1 is MDHEN, CDR2 SYDVKM, per germline. The length of the CDR3 is 16 residues.

The chain uses TRBV5-1 and TRBJ1-2, with D perhaps matching TRBD1 (5 bases). The germline CDR1 and CDR2 sequences are SGHRS and YFSETQ. The V gene lost 1 base and the J gene lost 2 bases, with 9 bases spanning the gap. The CDR3 runs to 14 residues. The CDR3 loop is CASSLRDGNYGYTF. As DNA, the CDR3 is TGCGCCAGCAGCTTGAGGGACGGGAACTATGGCTACACCTTC. The full variable domain, with the rest looked up from reference TRBV5-1 and TRBJ1-2, is KAGVTQTPRYLIKTRGQQVTLSCSPISGHRSVSWYQQTPGQGLQFLFEYFSETQRNKGNFPGRFSGRQFSNSRSEMNVSTLELGDSALYLCASSLRDGNYGYTFGSGTRLTVV.

This chain connects TRBV4-2 to TRBJ2-3; perhaps D is TRBD1 or TRBD2 (6 bases each). The V end was cut by 1 base, the J end by 5 bases, with 19 bases between. Germline CDR1 and CDR2: LGHNA and YNFKEQ. The CDR3 has 17 amino acids. In nucleotides, the CDR3 is TGTGCCAGCAGCCAAGGCTCCGCGAGGGGGGCAAAAGATACGCAGTATTTT. Translated, it gives CASSQGSARGAKDTQYF.

This clonotype came up once. This sequence joins TRBV6-2 or TRBV6-3 and TRBJ1-1; a weak D match, TRBD1 (5 bases). Looked up from germline, CDR1 is MNHEY and CDR2 is SVGEGT. The CDR3 has 13 amino acids. V was trimmed by 5 bases and J by 4 bases, leaving 11 bases between them. In DNA form, the CDR3 reads TGTGCCAGCAGTCGCCCGGGGGTCACTGAAGCTTTCTTT. It encodes CASSRPGVTEAFF.

This clonotype was detected ten times or more. V and J are TRBV7-6 and TRBJ2-2; D not resolved. V dropped 6 bases and J dropped 8 bases, with 13 bases sitting between them. Germline V lookup: CDR1 SGHVS, CDR2 FNYEAQ. This CDR3 contains 13 residues. CDR3 residues: CASSPVQAGELFF. CDR3 in DNA: TGTGCCAGCAGTCCAGTTCAGGCGGGGGAGCTGTTTTTT. Drawing the rest from reference TRBV7-6 and TRBJ2-2, the complete variable domain is GAGVSQSPRYKVTKRGQDVALRCDPISGHVSLYWYRQALGQGPEFLTYFNYEAQQDKSGLPNDRFSAERPEGSISTLTIQRTEQRDSAMYRCASSPVQAGELFFGEGSRLTVL.

The chain employs TRBV12-3 or TRBV12-4 and TRBJ1-5; D unresolved. The CDR3 totals 19 residues. Trimming left V 6 bases short and J 7 bases short, with 31 bases between. DNA of the CDR3: TGTGCCAGCAGCCCCTCTTCTGGCGGAGGCCGTAAGCCGGGGCAGCCCCAGCATTTT. Protein product: CASSPSSGGGRKPGQPQHF.

The rearrangement links TRBV6-5 to TRBJ2-4; 12 positions match TRBD1. The CDR3 extends over 15 amino acids. Trimming removed 5 bases from V and 6 bases from J; junction bases left unmatched: 5. Germline V lookup: CDR1 MNHEY, CDR2 SVGAGI. The CDR3 region is CASSPGTGGANIQYF. The CDR3 nucleotides read TGTGCCAGCAGTCCGGGGACAGGGGGCGCAAACATTCAGTACTTC.

The chain links TRBV7-2 to TRBJ2-6, with D possibly TRBD2 on 5 matching bases. Germline V CDR1 and CDR2: SGHTA, FQGNSA. The CDR3 has 16 residues. The germline V and J ends were trimmed by 4 bases and 1 base, with 11 bases remaining between them. CDR3 DNA sequence: TGTGCCAGCAGCTCCCTCCGCGGGTCTGGGGCCAACGTCCTGACTTTC. It is translated as CASSSLRGSGANVLTF.

CDR3 in DNA: TGTGCCAGCAGGACGGACAAGGCCCGCACAGATACGCAGTATTTT. Amino acid sequence: CASRTDKARTDTQYF. This sequence joins TRBV7-2 and TRBJ2-3; perhaps TRBD1 as D (5 bases). Trimming removed 6 bases at V and 1 base at J, with 14 bases between. Germline CDR1 reads SGHTA; CDR2 reads FQGNSA. The CDR3 loop spans 15 amino acids.

This clonotype came up many times. The chain is built from TRBV12-3 or TRBV12-4 and TRBJ2-3, with D perhaps matching TRBD1 (5 bases). This CDR3 is built from 15 residues. Trimming pared 5 bases from V and 1 base from J, leaving 13 bases between. The CDR3 DNA follows: TGTGCCAGCAGTACACAGGCTTTTGGCACAGATACGCAGTATTTT. Translated, it gives CASSTQAFGTDTQYF.

The chain joins TRBV7-2 to TRBJ1-4, with a possible D match to TRBD1 (6 bases). Germline lookup yields CDR1 SGHTA and CDR2 FQGNSA. V gave up 5 bases and J gave up 0 bases, with 13 bases separating them. The CDR3 length is 16 residues. The CDR3 here is CASSPQRQATNEKLFF. DNA of the CDR3: TGTGCCAGCAGCCCCCAACGACAGGCAACTAATGAAAAACTGTTTTTT. Based on the CDR3 plus reference TRBV7-2 and TRBJ1-4, the full variable domain is GAGVSQSPSNKVTEKGKDVELRCDPISGHTALYWYRQSLGQGLEFLIYFQGNSAPDKSGLPSDRFSAERTGGSVSTLTIQRTQQEDSAVYLCASSPQRQATNEKLFFGSGTQLSVL.

This clonotype was observed at least ten times. For the CDR3, the DNA is TGTGCCAGCAGCCTATCTTCCGGGTATACCGGGGAGCTGTTTTTT. Amino acids: CASSLSSGYTGELFF. The chain is built from TRBV7-3 and TRBJ2-2, with D hard to call. Per the germline V gene, CDR1 is SGHTA and CDR2 is FQGTGA. The CDR3 loop spans 15 amino acids. The ends were cut back, 5 bases at V and 5 bases at J, with 15 bases in the middle.

The CDR3 loop is CASSWTGSEAFF. For the CDR3, the DNA is TGCGCCAGCAGCTGGACAGGTTCTGAAGCTTTCTTT. The chain is built from TRBV5-1 and TRBJ1-1; 7 bases align to TRBD1. This CDR3 contains 12 residues. Germline CDR1 SGHRS, CDR2 YFSETQ. Unmatched junction bases numbered 2, after V lost 3 bases and J lost 6 bases.

The sample holds many counts of this clonotype. This chain links TRBV11-2 with TRBJ1-2; 11 bases match TRBD1. Germline V CDR1 and CDR2: SGHAT, FQNNGV. The CDR3 runs to 15 residues. V gave up 5 bases and J gave up 4 bases; unmatched junction bases: 6. The CDR3 coding sequence is TGTGCCAGCAGCGCGGGGACAGGGGGTGTCTATGGCTACACCTTC. Translated: CASSAGTGGVYGYTF. The full variable domain, in which reference TRBV11-2 and TRBJ1-2 provide the parts outside the CDR3, is EAGVAQSPRYKIIEKRQSVAFWCNPISGHATLYWYQQILGQGPKLLIQFQNNGVVDDSQLPKDRFSAERLKGVDSTLKIQPAKLEDSAVYLCASSAGTGGVYGYTFGSGTRLTVV.

This clonotype was observed a few times. The chain combines TRBV19 with TRBJ1-1; the D is unclear. CDR3 length: 14 residues. The germline V gene has CDR1 LNHDA and CDR2 SQIVND (reference sequence). The V and J ends lost 1 base and 5 bases respectively, with 11 bases between them. The CDR3 sequence is CASSIATVPTEAFF. CDR3 sequence (DNA): TGTGCCAGTAGTATAGCCACTGTTCCGACTGAAGCTTTCTTT.

Only a few counts were recorded for this clonotype. V gene TRBV6-2 or TRBV6-3 combines with J gene TRBJ1-5, with D possibly being TRBD1 (5 bases). The ends were cut back, 3 bases at V and 5 bases at J, with 14 bases in the middle. The CDR3 consists of 15 residues. The germline V gene has CDR1 MNHEY and CDR2 SVGEGT. CDR3 DNA sequence: TGTGCCAGCAGTTATGCCGGGGGATCCCATCAGCCCCAGCATTTT. Its translation: CASSYAGGSHQPQHF.

This clonotype was seen more than once but under ten times. In DNA form, the CDR3 reads TGTGCCAGCATACTAGCGGTTGCGTCAGGGGAGACCCAGTACTTC. Its translation: CASILAVASGETQYF. The chain uses TRBV11-2 and TRBJ2-5; TRBD2 matches 8 bases. The J segment lost 5 bases and the V segment lost 7 bases, leaving 12 bases of the junction unmatched. Per germline, CDR1 SGHAT and CDR2 FQNNGV. The CDR3 length is 15 residues.

This clonotype was recorded a few times. The chain carries TRBV6-2 or TRBV6-3 and TRBJ2-7; D is unclear. This CDR3 is 12 amino acids long. V lost 8 bases to trimming and J lost 0 bases, with 8 bases between them. Germline V gene data show CDR1 as MNHEY and CDR2 as SVGEGT. The CDR3 DNA is TGTGCCAGCTGGGCTCCCTCCTACGAGCAGTACTTC. It codes for CASWAPSYEQYF.

For the CDR3, the DNA is TGTGCCAGCAGCACTGGGCAGGCCGACCAGCCCCAGCATTTT. This encodes CASSTGQADQPQHF. The chain uses TRBV21-1 and TRBJ1-5. TRBV21-1 represents a pseudogene. CDR3 length equals 14 residues.

This clonotype occurred a few times. Mismatch with germline at one junction end may stem from a read error. The chain couples TRBV12-3 or TRBV12-4 to TRBJ2-4, with 12 bases that match TRBD2. The CDR3 runs to 15 residues. CDR3 residues: CASSLAGGPRNIQYF. DNA of the CDR3: TGTGCCAGCAGTCTAGCGGGGGGGCCTCGAAACATTCAGTACTTC.

About this clonotype itself: A read error may produce the germline difference seen at one junction end. The chain is built from TRBV7-6 and TRBJ1-2; D not certain. The CDR3 extends over 15 amino acids. CDR1 and CDR2 (germline): SGHVS, FNYEAQ. The CDR3 spells CASSERIGLRYGFTF. The CDR3 DNA follows: TGTGCCAGCAGTGAGAGGATTGGACTCCGGTATGGCTTCACCTTC.

In its sample, this clonotype was seen a few times. The chain couples TRBV7-9 to TRBJ2-1; D ambiguous. V lost 0 bases to trimming and J lost 8 bases, with 8 bases between them. From germline, CDR1 is SEHNR and CDR2 FQNEAQ (reference sequence). CDR3 length: 13 residues. CDR3 bases: TGTGCCAGCAGCTTAGCTGGTCTAGATGAGCAGTTCTTC. Translated, it gives CASSLAGLDEQFF.